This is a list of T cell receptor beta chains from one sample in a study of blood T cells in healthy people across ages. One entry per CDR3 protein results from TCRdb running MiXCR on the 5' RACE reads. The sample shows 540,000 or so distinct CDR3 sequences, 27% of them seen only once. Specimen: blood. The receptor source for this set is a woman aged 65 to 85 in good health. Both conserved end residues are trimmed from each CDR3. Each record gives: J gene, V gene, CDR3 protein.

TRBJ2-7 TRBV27 ASSLPNHRVRYEQY
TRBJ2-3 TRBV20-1 SALAGGPSDTQY
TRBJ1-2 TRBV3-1 ASSQVSQGSYT
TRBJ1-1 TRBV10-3 AISVRVNTEAF
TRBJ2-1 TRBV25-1 ASSESFLAGDLYNEQF
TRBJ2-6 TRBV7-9 ASSLMDRASGANVLT
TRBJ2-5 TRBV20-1 SARDLPTGRETQY
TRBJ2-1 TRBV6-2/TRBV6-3 ASLLAGAYNEQF
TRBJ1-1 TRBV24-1 ATSDGQGANTEAF
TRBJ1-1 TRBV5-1 ASSGGTGSRWTEAF
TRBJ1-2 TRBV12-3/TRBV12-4 ASSSNRGFPGYGYT
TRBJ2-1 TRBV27 AAVGQGSSYNEQF
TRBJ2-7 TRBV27 ASSLSPPGQTYEQY
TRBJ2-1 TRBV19 ASSIPPVGEQF
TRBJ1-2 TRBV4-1 ASSPMDSRSNYGYT